What follows are 16 T cell receptor beta chains derived from one specimen sequenced in a study of long-term antiretroviral therapy in people with HIV. Survey-level resolution applied to immunoSEQ assay v3.0. Libraries were prepared by immunoSEQ multiplex PCR; TCRdb keeps only in-frame clonotypes and omits some of them. The sample lists about 16,000 clones; 70% to 90% were seen once. The sample here was unsorted PBMCs, taken 0.7 years before starting antiretroviral therapy. Receptor source: a man aged 45-65 years with HIV.

Only one count was recorded for this clone. The chain combines TRBV5-4 with TRBJ2-5; perhaps TRBD2 as D (6 bases). This CDR3 region has 16 residues. Trimming shortened V by 4 bases and J by 3 bases, and 19 bases separated the two germline ends. Germline V CDR1 and CDR2: SGHNT, YYREEE (reference sequence). The CDR3 DNA follows: TGTGCCAGCAGCGTCTTGACTAGTGTTGTAGAAGAGACCCAGTACTTC. This codes for CASSVLTSVVEETQYF.

This sequence joins TRBV5-4 and TRBJ2-1; 8 positions match TRBD2. V dropped 0 bases and J dropped 4; count of bases not matched to a gene: 3. The CDR3 extends over 15 amino acids. Germline lookup yields CDR1 SGHNT and CDR2 YYREEE (reference sequence). CDR3 nucleotides: TGTGCCAGCAGCTTGGCAGTAGCGGGATACAATGAGCAGTTCTTC. Protein sequence: CASSLAVAGYNEQFF.

V is TRBV9 and J is TRBJ2-3; D not certain. Per the germline V gene, CDR1 is SGDLS and CDR2 is YYNGEE. This CDR3 region has 12 residues. Trimming removed 2 bases at V and 5 bases at J, with 6 bases between. CDR3 protein: CASSVDKDTQYF. The CDR3 DNA follows: TGTGCCAGCAGCGTCGATAAAGATACGCAGTATTTT.

The rearrangement joins TRBV28 to TRBJ2-3; 9 nucleotides match TRBD2. The germline V gene has CDR1 MDHEN and CDR2 SYDVKM. Trimming cost V 5 bases and J 14 bases; bases outside gene matches: 8. This CDR3 region has 12 residues. The CDR3 DNA sequence: TGTGCCAGCAGTGTTCTCGGGACTAGCCGGTATTTT. Amino acid sequence: CASSVLGTSRYF.

The chain couples TRBV7-9 to TRBJ2-2; D gene uncertain. Trimming shortened V by 8 bases and J by 6 bases, and 10 bases separated the two germline ends. This CDR3 comprises 12 residues. Germline V CDR1 and CDR2: SEHNR, FQNEAQ (reference sequence). CDR3 sequence reads: CASVKPSGELFF. The CDR3, as DNA: TGTGCCAGCGTTAAGCCCTCCGGGGAGCTGTTTTTT.

This chain joins TRBV15 and TRBJ2-3; D unclear. This CDR3 spans 14 amino acids. V was trimmed by 1 base and J by 6 bases, leaving 11 bases between them. CDR1 and CDR2 from the germline V gene are LNHNV and YYDKDF (reference sequence). The CDR3 sequence is CATSRVQSADTQYF. DNA for the CDR3: TGTGCCACCAGCAGAGTTCAAAGTGCGGATACGCAGTATTTT.

The chain carries TRBV5-1 and TRBJ2-7, with 8 bases matching TRBD2. This CDR3 spans 15 amino acids. With 0 bases clipped from V and 3 bases from J, the junction kept 5 bases outside the gene matches. In germline, CDR1 is SGHRS, CDR2 YFSETQ. CDR3 bases: TGCGCCAGCAGCTTGGCTCCCGGGAGGGACTACGAGCAGTACTTC. It is translated as CASSLAPGRDYEQYF.

The chain carries TRBV5-1 and TRBJ2-3, with 15 bases that match TRBD2. This CDR3 has 18 amino acids. V lost 4 bases to trimming and J lost 0 bases; unmatched junction nucleotides: 6. Looked up from germline, CDR1 is SGHRS and CDR2 is YFSETQ. This CDR3 is CASSPGLAGGRSTDTQYF. The DNA for the CDR3 is TGCGCCAGCAGCCCGGGACTAGCGGGAGGACGGAGCACAGATACGCAGTATTTT.

This chain connects TRBV5-8 to TRBJ1-2; 7 bases match TRBD1. After removal of 4 bases from V and 2 bases from J, the junction contained 11 bases not matched to a gene. The germline CDR1 and CDR2 sequences are SGHTS and YDEGEE. The CDR3 runs to 16 residues. The CDR3 sequence: CASSLPRDRYNYGYTF. The CDR3, as DNA: TGTGCCAGCAGCCTCCCCCGGGACAGATACAACTATGGCTACACCTTC. Based on the CDR3 plus reference TRBV5-8 and TRBJ1-2, the full variable domain is EAGVTQSPTHLIKTRGQQATLRCSPISGHTSVYWYQQALGLGLQFLLWYDEGEERNRGNFPPRFSGRQFPNYSSELNVNALELEDSALYLCASSLPRDRYNYGYTFGSGTRLTVV.

This sequence joins TRBV30 and TRBJ1-5, with TRBD1 identical over 12 bases. The CDR3 totals 16 residues. V lost 1 base and J lost 6; bases outside the gene matches: 7. Looked up from germline, CDR1 is GTSNPN and CDR2 is SVGIG (reference sequence). CDR3 DNA sequence: TGTGCCTGGAGTGGGGGGGGACAGGGGGCGAGTCAGCCCCAGCATTTT. Its protein is CAWSGGGQGASQPQHF.

The V call is TRBV7-2, the J call TRBJ2-3, with no clear D. Trimming took 1 base from V and 0 from J, leaving 11 bases between them. CDR1 is SGHTA, CDR2 FQGNSA, per germline. CDR3 length equals 16 residues. This CDR3 is CASSLVAQPSTDTQYF. The CDR3 region has the DNA TGTGCCAGCAGCTTAGTGGCGCAGCCTAGCACAGATACGCAGTATTTT.

The chain is built from TRBV2 and TRBJ2-2; maybe TRBD2 (6 bases). CDR3 size: 14 residues. Germline values: CDR1 SNHLY, CDR2 FYNNEI. Trimming pared 3 bases from V and 6 bases from J, leaving 11 bases between. CDR3 bases: TGTGCCAGCAGTGAGCTTACTAGCTCCGGGGAGCTGTTTTTT. It is translated as CASSELTSSGELFF.

The rearrangement uses TRBV10-3 and TRBJ2-2, with TRBD2 matching over 13 bases. In germline, CDR1 is ENHRY, CDR2 SYGVKD. Unmatched junction bases numbered 4, after V lost 2 bases and J lost 7 bases. The CDR3 loop spans 16 amino acids. DNA of the CDR3: TGTGCCATCAGTGAGGGACTAGCGGGAGAAATCGGGGAGCTGTTTTTT. Protein: CAISEGLAGEIGELFF.

In the case of this clone: One end of the junction is discordant with germline, which a read error may explain. This chain uses TRBV7-7 with TRBJ2-5, with D perhaps TRBD2 (6 bases). Germline V gene data show CDR1 as SSHAT and CDR2 as FNYEAQ (reference sequence). This CDR3 spans 13 amino acids. CDR3 sequence reads: CASSFGTGETQYF. Written as DNA, the CDR3 is TGTGCTAGCAGCTTTGGGACTGGAGAGACCCAGTACTTC.

The chain has TRBV5-6 and TRBJ2-7; D may be TRBD1 or TRBD2 (5 bases each). CDR1 is SGHDT and CDR2 is YYEEEE in the germline V gene. Trimming stripped 2 bases from V and 5 bases from J, with 14 bases between. The CDR3 runs 14 residues. CDR3 DNA sequence: TGTGCCAGCAGCTTTGGCGGACGGGACCACGAGCAGTACTTC. Its protein is CASSFGGRDHEQYF.

This chain links TRBV11-2 with TRBJ1-3, with 7 bases that match TRBD1. With 1 base clipped from V and 3 bases from J, the junction kept 15 bases outside the gene matches. Germline loops: CDR1 SGHAT, CDR2 FQNNGV. The length of the CDR3 is 19 residues. The CDR3 DNA follows: TGTGCCAGCAGCTTAGGAGGGGGCCCGAAGGGGCTAGATGGAAACACCATATATTTT. Its protein is CASSLGGGPKGLDGNTIYF.